These 9 T cell receptor beta chains share one sample of origin, sequenced in a study of metastatic and nonmetastatic thyroid tumors. TCRdb re-analyzed the PCR reads using MiXCR. The profile shows fewer than 40,000 clones, approximately 18% of them singletons. Until they underwent thyroid surgery, no patient had received any treatment. Sequencing was carried out using blood. These receptors were obtained from a male donor with papillary thyroid cancer or a benign thyroid nodule (not recorded which). Some clones in this sample may be carry-over from other donors' samples.

The sample holds many counts of this clone. The chain links TRBV6-1 to TRBJ2-2; TRBD1 or TRBD2 may be the D gene (5 bases each). The CDR3 has 16 amino acids. Trimming removed 8 bases from V and 4 bases from J, with 20 bases in between. Germline CDR1 and CDR2: MNHNS and SASEGT. The CDR3 DNA reads as TGTGCCAGCGACGGGGCAGCCGGACGCCTCACCGGGGAGCTGTTTTTT. It codes for CASDGAAGRLTGELFF.

This clone has at least ten counts. This rearrangement joins TRBV7-6 to TRBJ1-4; TRBD1 matches 9 bases. Looked up from germline, CDR1 is SGHVS and CDR2 is FNYEAQ. The V and J ends lost 4 bases and 2 bases, in that order; junction bases with no gene match: 2. The CDR3 is made up of 15 amino acids. The CDR3 bases are TGTGCCAGCAGCTCACAGGGGGCGACTAATGAAAAACTGTTTTTT. Amino acids: CASSSQGATNEKLFF.

This clone appeared many times. The V and J genes are TRBV19 and TRBJ1-1; D is unresolved. Between the trimmed V and J ends, which lost 6 bases and 0 bases, there was a span of 8 bases. Looked up from germline, CDR1 is LNHDA and CDR2 is SQIVND (reference sequence). This CDR3 comprises 13 residues. The CDR3 is CASSHGMNTEAFF. The DNA for the CDR3 is TGTGCCAGTAGCCACGGTATGAACACTGAAGCTTTCTTT.

This clone was seen a single time. At one end the junction does not follow the germline gene, possibly because of a read error. The V call is TRBV7-2, the J call TRBJ1-5; D is perhaps TRBD1 (5 bases). The length of the CDR3 is 13 residues. In germline, CDR1 is SGHTA, CDR2 FQGNSA. This CDR3 reads CPSSVRGNQPHHF. The DNA of the CDR3 is TGTCCCAGCAGCGTGAGGGGCAATCAGCCCCATCATTTT.

This clone was counted many times. This sequence joins TRBV14 and TRBJ2-2; D is uncertain. V lost 2 bases, J lost 5 bases, and 9 bases lay in between. CDR3 length equals 14 residues. Germline loops: CDR1 SGHDN, CDR2 FVKESK. DNA of the CDR3: TGTGCCAGCAGCCAATGGGGAATTACCGGGGAGCTGTTTTTT. It encodes CASSQWGITGELFF.

This clone came up many times. J is TRBJ1-2 and V is TRBV19, with TRBD1 as a possible D gene (6 bases). The CDR3 is 15 amino acids. The V end was cut by 4 bases, the J end by 2 bases, with 14 bases between. Per germline, CDR1 LNHDA and CDR2 SQIVND (reference sequence). CDR3 amino acids: CASSRRDRTNYGYTF. The CDR3 DNA is TGTGCCAGTAGTAGACGCGACAGGACCAACTATGGCTACACCTTC. The full variable domain, rest sourced from reference TRBV19 and TRBJ1-2, is DGGITQSPKYLFRKEGQNVTLSCEQNLNHDAMYWYRQDPGQGLRLIYYSQIVNDFQKGDIAEGYSVSREKKESFPLTVTSAQKNPTAFYLCASSRRDRTNYGYTFGSGTRLTVV.

This clone was seen many times. The rearrangement uses TRBV5-4 and TRBJ1-1, with a weak D call TRBD1 (6 bases). V was shortened by 4 bases and J by 3 bases, with 10 bases between the two germline ends. The CDR3 is 13 amino acids. Germline V gene data show CDR1 as SGHNT and CDR2 as YYREEE (reference sequence). The CDR3 DNA reads as TGTGCCAGCAGCCTTGGACAGCACACTGAAGCTTTCTTT. It yields the protein CASSLGQHTEAFF. The entire variable domain, with the rest obtained from reference TRBV5-4 and TRBJ1-1, is as follows: ETGVTQSPTHLIKTRGQQVTLRCSSQSGHNTVSWYQQALGQGPQFIFQYYREEENGRGNFPPRFSGLQFPNYSSELNVNALELDDSALYLCASSLGQHTEAFFGQGTRLTVV.

In its sample, this clone was seen many times. The rearrangement uses TRBV5-1 and TRBJ1-2, with D unresolved. Looked up from germline, CDR1 is SGHRS and CDR2 is YFSETQ. V lost 4 bases and J 2 bases, leaving 12 bases between the germline ends. This CDR3 region has 14 residues. CDR3 nucleotide sequence: TGCGCCAGCAGCCTGACGGGAGGGAACTATGGCTACACCTTC. It encodes CASSLTGGNYGYTF.

This clone was counted ten times or more. V usage is TRBV19 and J usage is TRBJ2-1; a possible D gene is TRBD2 (6 bases). Germline CDR1 and CDR2: LNHDA and SQIVND (reference sequence). This CDR3 is built from 16 residues. Trimming pared 7 bases from V and 5 bases from J, leaving 21 bases between. CDR3 DNA sequence: TGTGCCAGTAAGGATTGGGGACCGGGACTGCACAATGAGCAGTTCTTC. Its translation: CASKDWGPGLHNEQFF.